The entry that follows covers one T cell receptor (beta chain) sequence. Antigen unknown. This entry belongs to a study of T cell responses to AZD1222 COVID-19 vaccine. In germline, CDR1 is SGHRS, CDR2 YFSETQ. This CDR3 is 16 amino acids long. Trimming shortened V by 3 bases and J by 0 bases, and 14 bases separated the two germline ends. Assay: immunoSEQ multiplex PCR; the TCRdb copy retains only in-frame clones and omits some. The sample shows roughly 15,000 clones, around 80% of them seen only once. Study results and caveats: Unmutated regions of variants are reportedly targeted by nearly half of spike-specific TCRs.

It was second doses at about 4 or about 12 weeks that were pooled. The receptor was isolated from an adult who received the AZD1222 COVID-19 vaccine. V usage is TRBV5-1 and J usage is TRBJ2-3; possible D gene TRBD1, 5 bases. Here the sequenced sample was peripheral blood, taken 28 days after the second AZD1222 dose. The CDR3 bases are TGCGCCAGCAGCTCCCCAACAGGTGTTAGCACAGATACGCAGTATTTT. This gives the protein CASSSPTGVSTDTQYF.